This is a list of T cell receptor beta chains from one sample in a study of cytomegalovirus exposure and HLA in healthy donors. Clones were read by immunoSEQ multiplex PCR, and TCRdb kept only the in-frame ones, dropping some. The sample lists some 220,000 clones, about 89% seen once, with 0.95% to 1.1% in the top ten. The sequencing sample was made of PBMCs. These receptors were collected from a woman younger than 30 in good health and CMV-seronegative. Each CDR3 is given with its conserved first and last residue. The D gene is left open where the match is weak. Where a row states a size, it is once, few, many or the class of an expanded clone; other rows omit it.

CDR3aa: CASSLTGLNIQYF; CDR3nt: TGTGCCAGCAGCTTGACAGGGCTGAACATTCAGTACTTC; v_gene: TRBV2; abundance: -; j_gene: TRBJ2-4; d_gene: TRBD1
CDR3aa: CASSTGTAYQETQYF; CDR3nt: TGTGCCAGCAGTACCGGGACAGCGTACCAAGAGACCCAGTACTTC; v_gene: TRBV6-1; abundance: -; j_gene: TRBJ2-5; d_gene: TRBD1
CDR3aa: CASNRYLDRGISYEQYF; CDR3nt: TGCGCCAGCAACCGCTACTTGGACAGGGGCATATCCTACGAGCAGTACTTC; v_gene: TRBV5-1; abundance: -; j_gene: TRBJ2-7; d_gene: TRBD1
CDR3aa: CASTVQGVDTEAFF; CDR3nt: TGTGCTAGTACCGTCCAGGGTGTTGACACTGAAGCTTTCTTT; v_gene: TRBV12-5; abundance: -; j_gene: TRBJ1-1; d_gene: -
CDR3aa: CASSLVAGGPYGYTF; CDR3nt: TGTGCCAGCAGCTTAGTTGCAGGGGGGCCCTATGGCTACACCTTC; v_gene: TRBV7-6; abundance: -; j_gene: TRBJ1-2; d_gene: TRBD1
CDR3aa: CASSLGGLAANQETQYF; CDR3nt: TGCGCCAGCAGCTTGGGAGGACTAGCGGCGAACCAAGAGACCCAGTACTTC; v_gene: TRBV5-1; abundance: few; j_gene: TRBJ2-5; d_gene: TRBD2
CDR3aa: CASTPGRNSPLHF; CDR3nt: TGTGCCAGCACCCCAGGGAGGAATTCACCCCTCCACTTT; v_gene: TRBV27; abundance: -; j_gene: TRBJ1-6; d_gene: -
CDR3aa: CASSLGARGAGNTIYF; CDR3nt: TGTGCCAGCAGCTTAGGCGCCAGGGGCGCAGGAAACACCATATATTTT; v_gene: TRBV7-8; abundance: -; j_gene: TRBJ1-3; d_gene: -
CDR3aa: CASSQDRGGYGYTF; CDR3nt: TGCGCCAGCAGCCAGGACAGGGGCGGCTATGGCTACACCTTC; v_gene: TRBV7-9; abundance: once; j_gene: TRBJ1-2; d_gene: TRBD1
CDR3aa: CASSVAPGGGYTF; CDR3nt: TGTGCCAGCAGCGTAGCCCCAGGTGGTGGCTACACCTTC; v_gene: TRBV9; abundance: -; j_gene: TRBJ1-2; d_gene: -
CDR3aa: CAWGRRRQGGNIQYF; CDR3nt: TGTGCCTGGGGAAGGAGGCGCCAGGGGGGAAACATTCAGTACTTC; v_gene: TRBV30; abundance: few; j_gene: TRBJ2-4; d_gene: -
CDR3aa: CASSSGQGASTEAFF; CDR3nt: TGTGCCAGCAGTTCGGGACAGGGGGCGAGTACTGAAGCTTTCTTT; v_gene: TRBV27; abundance: -; j_gene: TRBJ1-1; d_gene: TRBD1
CDR3aa: CASSQGGHTEAFF; CDR3nt: TGTGCCAGCAGCCAAGGGGGCCACACTGAAGCTTTCTTT; v_gene: TRBV4-2; abundance: -; j_gene: TRBJ1-1; d_gene: -
CDR3aa: CASSLDYTGARGNEQFF; CDR3nt: TGTGCCAGCAGCTTAGACTATACTGGGGCCCGGGGGAATGAGCAGTTCTTC; v_gene: TRBV11-2; abundance: few; j_gene: TRBJ2-1; d_gene: -
CDR3aa: CASRPSGGASRQYF; CDR3nt: TGCGCCAGCAGACCTAGCGGGGGAGCCAGCCGGCAGTACTTC; v_gene: TRBV4-1; abundance: -; j_gene: TRBJ2-7; d_gene: TRBD2
CDR3aa: CSEGTGLGSYEQYF; CDR3nt: TGCAGCGAGGGGACAGGGCTGGGGTCCTACGAGCAGTACTTC; v_gene: TRBV29-1; abundance: -; j_gene: TRBJ2-7; d_gene: TRBD1
CDR3aa: CASSRRTGYEQYF; CDR3nt: TGTGCCAGCAGCCGCCGGACAGGCTACGAGCAGTACTTC; v_gene: TRBV14; abundance: -; j_gene: TRBJ2-7; d_gene: TRBD1
CDR3aa: CASGLWWRGDPDTQYF; CDR3nt: TGTGCTAGTGGTTTGTGGTGGCGGGGGGACCCAGATACGCAGTATTTT; v_gene: TRBV12-5; abundance: -; j_gene: TRBJ2-3; d_gene: TRBD2
CDR3aa: CASSLEDRNQPQHF; CDR3nt: TGTGCCAGCAGCCTAGAGGACAGAAATCAGCCCCAGCATTTT; v_gene: TRBV4-2; abundance: -; j_gene: TRBJ1-5; d_gene: -
CDR3aa: CASSAGTGLQETQYF; CDR3nt: TGTGCCAGCAGCGCCGGGACAGGGCTCCAAGAGACCCAGTACTTC; v_gene: TRBV9; abundance: -; j_gene: TRBJ2-5; d_gene: TRBD1
CDR3aa: CASSSPGTANYGYTF; CDR3nt: TGTGCCAGCAGTTCCCCGGGGACAGCTAACTATGGCTACACCTTC; v_gene: TRBV6-5; abundance: -; j_gene: TRBJ1-2; d_gene: TRBD1
CDR3aa: CASTFSSGFTGELFF; CDR3nt: TGTGCCAGCACTTTTTCTAGCGGGTTCACCGGGGAGCTGTTTTTT; v_gene: TRBV6-6; abundance: -; j_gene: TRBJ2-2; d_gene: TRBD2
CDR3aa: CASSLPTSPGGTNEKLFF; CDR3nt: TGTGCCAGCAGCTTGCCCACATCTCCGGGAGGAACTAATGAAAAACTGTTTTTT; v_gene: TRBV5-5; abundance: -; j_gene: TRBJ1-4; d_gene: -
CDR3aa: CASSPGLNYGYTF; CDR3nt: TGTGCCAGCTCACCGGGGCTGAACTATGGCTACACCTTC; v_gene: TRBV18; abundance: once; j_gene: TRBJ1-2; d_gene: -
CDR3aa: CASSVGLAGGLEQYF; CDR3nt: TGCGCCAGCAGCGTAGGACTAGCGGGGGGACTCGAGCAGTACTTC; v_gene: TRBV5-1; abundance: -; j_gene: TRBJ2-7; d_gene: TRBD2
CDR3aa: CASSVGHNSYEQYF; CDR3nt: TGTGCCAGCAGCGTAGGTCACAACTCCTACGAGCAGTACTTC; v_gene: TRBV9; abundance: -; j_gene: TRBJ2-7; d_gene: -
CDR3aa: CASRDSGDSNEQFF; CDR3nt: TGTGCCAGCAGGGATAGCGGGGACTCGAATGAGCAGTTCTTC; v_gene: TRBV6-1; abundance: -; j_gene: TRBJ2-1; d_gene: TRBD2
CDR3aa: CASSQRDRYGYTF; CDR3nt: TGTGCCAGCAGCCAGAGAGACAGATATGGCTACACCTTC; v_gene: TRBV7-2; abundance: -; j_gene: TRBJ1-2; d_gene: -
CDR3aa: CASSLPPLVYNEQFF; CDR3nt: TGTGCCAGCAGCTTACCCCCCCTCGTTTACAATGAGCAGTTCTTC; v_gene: TRBV7-9; abundance: -; j_gene: TRBJ2-1; d_gene: -
CDR3aa: CASSQTGTGTYEQYF; CDR3nt: TGCGCCAGCAGCCAGACCGGGACAGGGACCTACGAGCAGTACTTC; v_gene: TRBV4-1; abundance: -; j_gene: TRBJ2-7; d_gene: TRBD1
CDR3aa: CASSPFSSLVLHNEQFF; CDR3nt: TGTGCCAGCAGCCCATTCTCCTCTCTAGTGCTCCACAATGAGCAGTTCTTC; v_gene: TRBV5-4; abundance: -; j_gene: TRBJ2-1; d_gene: -
CDR3aa: CASRTFGADTEAFF; CDR3nt: TGTGCCAGTAGGACGTTTGGGGCGGACACTGAAGCTTTCTTT; v_gene: TRBV19; abundance: few; j_gene: TRBJ1-1; d_gene: -
CDR3aa: CASSMDRGSPLHF; CDR3nt: TGCGCCAGCAGTATGGACAGGGGCTCACCCCTCCACTTT; v_gene: TRBV10-1; abundance: -; j_gene: TRBJ1-6; d_gene: TRBD1
CDR3aa: CSAAGNEQFF; CDR3nt: TGCAGCGCCGCAGGCAATGAGCAGTTCTTC; v_gene: TRBV29-1; abundance: -; j_gene: TRBJ2-1; d_gene: -
CDR3aa: CATNTGTNGNEQFF; CDR3nt: TGTGCCACCAACACAGGGACGAACGGCAATGAGCAGTTCTTC; v_gene: TRBV15; abundance: once; j_gene: TRBJ2-1; d_gene: -
CDR3aa: CASSLPRASGEETQYF; CDR3nt: TGTGCCAGCAGCTTACCTCGGGCTAGCGGAGAAGAGACCCAGTACTTC; v_gene: TRBV11-2; abundance: -; j_gene: TRBJ2-5; d_gene: TRBD2